The T cell receptor beta chain under discussion was sequenced for a study of blood T cell repertoires in COVID-19. At the level of the study: Both acute and convalescent COVID-19 samples were obtained from the United States, Italy and Spain. The cDNA or gDNA used as material had been derived from T cells, B-cell-depleted T cells, or PBMCs.

Produced via immunoSEQ multiplex PCR; TCRdb's table is partial and in-frame only. The table has fewer than 200,000 clones, 76% seen once; the top ten hold roughly 8.8%. The sequencing input was peripheral blood. This clonotype originated in a woman aged 50 to 60 with active or convalescent COVID-19.

The CDR3 is CASSPLAGSVELFF. The CDR3, as DNA: TGTGCCAGCAGCCCCCTCGCAGGCTCAGTGGAGCTGTTTTTT. V gene TRBV11-3 combines with J gene TRBJ2-2; D is ambiguous. Germline values: CDR1 SGHNT, CDR2 YENEEA. The CDR3 is 14 amino acids. V was trimmed by 5 bases and J by 10 bases, leaving 17 bases between them.